Below, 5 T cell receptor beta chains from the same sample are listed, as sequenced in a study of cytotoxic CD8 clonotypes in ibrutinib-treated CLL (dated by TCRdb to the early 2020s). Per the publication, the time point label means: about a year on ibrutinib. The library was produced with the immunoSEQ multiplex PCR assay. Entries here come from immuneACCESS through TCRdb and include only in-frame sequences with V and J called. Some clones fail to appear in such tables; in the studies checked, an unresolved V gene covers under half of the shortfall, and the cause of the remainder is unknown. Here the sample has tens of thousands of clones; approximately 62% occur a single time. The biggest ten clones account for 14% to 15% of the sample. Source: PBMCs, taken after 12 months of ibrutinib treatment. Every receptor here comes from a human donor with chronic lymphocytic leukemia.

The chain carries TRBV10-1 and TRBJ2-7; no firm D call. With 3 bases removed from V and 6 bases from J, the gap between germline ends came to 9 bases. This CDR3 region has 12 residues. Looked up from germline, CDR1 is WNHNN and CDR2 is SYGVQD (reference sequence). CDR3 DNA sequence: TGCGCCAGCAGTGATATAGGCTTCGAGCAGTACTTC. Translation: CASSDIGFEQYF.

The sample holds many counts of this clone. J is TRBJ2-7 and V is TRBV27; 7 nucleotides agree with TRBD2. V lost 6 bases and J lost 7; bases outside the gene matches: 15. CDR1 MNHEY and CDR2 SMNVEV come from the germline V gene (reference sequence). This CDR3 has 15 amino acids. In DNA form, the CDR3 reads TGTGCCAGCAGAGCGACTAGCCAGATATACTTAGAGCAGTACTTC. This gives the protein CASRATSQIYLEQYF.

This clone is a singleton in its sample. The rearrangement joins TRBV7-9 to TRBJ2-7; D is unresolved. The CDR3 consists of 12 residues. Looked up from germline, CDR1 is SEHNR and CDR2 is FQNEAQ (reference sequence). V lost 1 base and J 4 bases, leaving 5 bases between the germline ends. The CDR3 here is CASSLVGYEQYF. The CDR3 bases are TGTGCCAGCAGCTTAGTGGGGTACGAGCAGTACTTC.

This clone was recorded a few times. The CDR3 DNA reads as TGTGCCAGCAGCTTGAGGGACAGCTCCTACGAGCAGTACTTC. Protein product: CASSLRDSSYEQYF. V and J are TRBV5-4 and TRBJ2-7; 7 bases are a match to TRBD1. The ends lost 1 base at V and 0 bases at J; junction bases unmatched: 1. Per the germline V gene, CDR1 is SGHNT and CDR2 is YYREEE (reference sequence). The CDR3 runs 14 residues. Filled out from reference TRBV5-4 and TRBJ2-7, the complete variable domain reads ETGVTQSPTHLIKTRGQQVTLRCSSQSGHNTVSWYQQALGQGPQFIFQYYREEENGRGNFPPRFSGLQFPNYSSELNVNALELDDSALYLCASSLRDSSYEQYFGPGTRLTVT.

The V and J genes are TRBV11-2 and TRBJ2-3; D not resolved. The V gene lost 1 base and the J gene lost 2 bases, with 7 bases spanning the gap. The CDR3 consists of 14 residues. Per germline, CDR1 SGHAT and CDR2 FQNNGV. CDR3 sequence reads: CASSLAQLTDTQYF. The CDR3 coding sequence is TGTGCCAGCAGCTTAGCTCAGCTCACAGATACGCAGTATTTT.